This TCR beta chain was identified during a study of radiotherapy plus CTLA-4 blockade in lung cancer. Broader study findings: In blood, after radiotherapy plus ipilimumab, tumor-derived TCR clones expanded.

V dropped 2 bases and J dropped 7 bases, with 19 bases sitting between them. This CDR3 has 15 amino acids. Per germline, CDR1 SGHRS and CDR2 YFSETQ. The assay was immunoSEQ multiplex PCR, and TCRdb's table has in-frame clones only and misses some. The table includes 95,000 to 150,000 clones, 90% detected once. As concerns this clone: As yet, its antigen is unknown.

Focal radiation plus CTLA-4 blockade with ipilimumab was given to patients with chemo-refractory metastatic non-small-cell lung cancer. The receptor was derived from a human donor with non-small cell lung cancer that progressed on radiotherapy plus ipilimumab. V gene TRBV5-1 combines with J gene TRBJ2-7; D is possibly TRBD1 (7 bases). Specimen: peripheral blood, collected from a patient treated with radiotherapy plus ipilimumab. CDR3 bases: TGCGCCAGCAGCTTAATAGGGGCAGGGGGGTCTGAGCAGTACTTC. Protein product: CASSLIGAGGSEQYF.